Presented here are 32 T cell receptor beta chains from one specimen sequenced in a study of blood T cell repertoires in COVID-19 (dated by TCRdb to the early 2020s). The library was produced with the immunoSEQ multiplex PCR assay. TCRdb's version of the immuneACCESS table is confined to in-frame rearrangements and falls short of the full clone set. An unresolved V gene accounts for under half of the shortfall where checked; the remainder is of unknown origin. The sample includes more than 300,000 clones, with 87% observed a single time. Jointly, the top ten make up approximately 5.4% of the sample. Sequences were obtained from PBMCs or T cells enriched from blood (not recorded which). The receptors were gathered from a woman aged 25 to 45 who had recovered from COVID-19.

This clone showed up just once. This chain connects TRBV7-2 to TRBJ2-5; 7 bases line up with TRBD1. The J segment lost 5 bases and the V segment lost 5 bases, leaving 8 bases of the junction unmatched. CDR1 is SGHTA, CDR2 FQGNSA, per germline. The CDR3 sequence is 14 residues long. The CDR3 loop is CASSPGPRGETQYF. The CDR3 DNA sequence: TGTGCCAGCAGCCCGGGCCCCAGGGGGGAGACCCAGTACTTC.

The V call is TRBV19, the J call TRBJ2-1; no clear D. The germline gives CDR1 LNHDA, CDR2 SQIVND (reference sequence). The CDR3 is 15 amino acids. V was cut by 3 bases and J by 6 bases, with 15 bases left in between. The CDR3 coding sequence is TGTGCCAGTAGTATCGACCTGCCTTCGGGCAATGAGCAGTTCTTC. Amino acids: CASSIDLPSGNEQFF.

The CDR3 DNA is TGTGCCATCAGTGAGTGGGGCGATACGCAGTATTTT. Protein product: CAISEWGDTQYF. The chain recombines TRBV10-3 with TRBJ2-3; tentatively, D is TRBD1 (5 bases). This CDR3 spans 12 amino acids. Between the trimmed V and J ends, which lost 1 base and 6 bases, there was a span of 5 bases. Germline CDR1 is ENHRY and CDR2 is SYGVKD.

The J gene is TRBJ1-2, the V gene TRBV30, with a tentative D call TRBD1 (5 bases). Germline loops: CDR1 GTSNPN, CDR2 SVGIG (reference sequence). The CDR3 runs to 14 residues. Trimming pared 0 bases from V and 7 bases from J, leaving 15 bases between. CDR3 protein: CAWSVSARAGGYTF. CDR3 bases: TGTGCCTGGAGTGTCTCGGCCAGGGCTGGTGGCTACACCTTC.

CDR3 protein: CASSQRQNNSPLHF. The CDR3 DNA follows: TGTGCCAGCAGCCAGAGGCAGAATAATTCACCCCTCCACTTT. The V gene is TRBV3-1 (or the pseudogene TRBV3-2), the J gene TRBJ1-6; D is unresolved. With 3 bases removed from V and 5 bases from J, the gap between germline ends came to 8 bases. Germline V gene sequence: CDR1 LGHDT, CDR2 YNNKEL (reference sequence). This CDR3 has 14 amino acids.

V and J are TRBV10-3 and TRBJ2-7; D is uncertain. The germline V gene has CDR1 ENHRY and CDR2 SYGVKD. This CDR3 region has 15 residues. V shed 2 bases and J shed 0 bases, with 11 bases lying between them. The CDR3 sequence is CAISETDTSSYEQYF. The DNA of the CDR3 is TGTGCCATCAGTGAGACCGACACAAGCTCCTACGAGCAGTACTTC.

The V call is TRBV5-4, the J call TRBJ2-2; 11 bases map to TRBD2. CDR1 and CDR2 from the germline V gene are SGHNT and YYREEE (reference sequence). The CDR3 runs 17 residues. Trimming took 2 bases from V and 1 from J; bases not matched to a gene: 4. The CDR3 sequence: CASSFLAGGVNTGELFF. The CDR3 DNA is TGTGCCAGCAGCTTCCTAGCGGGGGGAGTGAACACCGGGGAGCTGTTTTTT.

The chain links TRBV27 to TRBJ2-7, with D tentatively TRBD2 (5 bases). The CDR3 totals 14 residues. Trimming stripped 7 bases from V and 6 bases from J, with 19 bases between. The germline gives CDR1 MNHEY, CDR2 SMNVEV (reference sequence). DNA for the CDR3: TGTGCCAGCACTAAGGCGGGCCGGGCAGGCGAGCAGTACTTC. It specifies CASTKAGRAGEQYF.

As for this clone: A far larger clone is one base from this, pointing to a likely read error. The chain combines TRBV27 with TRBJ2-7; possibly TRBD1 for D (5 bases). The CDR3 covers 12 residues. Trimming shortened V by 5 bases and J by 1 base, and 6 bases separated the two germline ends. CDR1 is MNHEY and CDR2 is SMNVEV in the germline V gene (reference sequence). CDR3 DNA: TGTGCCAGCAGTACAGGTTCCTACGAGCAGTACTTC. This sequence encodes CASSTGSYEQYF.

The gene calls are TRBV12-3 or TRBV12-4 and TRBJ2-7; D is perhaps TRBD2 (6 bases). V dropped 2 bases and J dropped 7 bases, with 12 bases sitting between them. This CDR3 contains 13 residues. The DNA of the CDR3 is TGTGCCAGCAGTTTACGGGGGACTTGGGAGCAGTACTTC. Translation gives CASSLRGTWEQYF.

V gene TRBV12-3 or TRBV12-4 combines with J gene TRBJ1-5; no clear D. The CDR3 spans 13 residues. V gave up 9 bases and J gave up 1 base, with 10 bases separating them. The CDR3 nucleotides are TGTGCCAGTTGCCGGGGAAGCAATCAGCCCCAGCATTTT. This codes for CASCRGSNQPQHF.

The V call is TRBV30, the J call TRBJ1-4, with 8 nucleotides matching TRBD1. This CDR3 is 14 amino acids long. Trimming cost V 0 bases and J 5 bases; bases outside gene matches: 2. Looked up from germline, CDR1 is GTSNPN and CDR2 is SVGIG (reference sequence). The CDR3 bases are TGTGCCTGGAGTGTACGGACAGGGAATGAAAAACTGTTTTTT. Residues: CAWSVRTGNEKLFF.

This clone was counted a few times. The chain carries TRBV7-9 and TRBJ1-4; TRBD1 is a possible D gene (6 bases). V lost 5 bases and J lost 4, with 11 bases in between. The CDR3 covers 14 residues. The germline gives CDR1 SEHNR, CDR2 FQNEAQ (reference sequence). The CDR3 spells CASSPGQHNEKLFF. The DNA of the CDR3 is TGTGCCAGCAGCCCCGGACAGCATAATGAAAAACTGTTTTTT.

J is TRBJ1-2 and V is TRBV29-1; 7 nucleotides line up with TRBD1. J gave up 4 bases and V 7 bases, and 3 bases lay outside the gene matches. The germline CDR1 and CDR2 sequences are SQVTM and ANQGSEA. This CDR3 is built from 11 residues. The CDR3 is CSAGGGYGYTF. The CDR3 bases are TGCAGCGCAGGGGGTGGCTATGGCTACACCTTC.

V usage is TRBV3-1 (or the pseudogene TRBV3-2) and J usage is TRBJ1-4; D possibly corresponds to TRBD1 (6 bases). There are 11 residues in the CDR3. Trimming left V 3 bases short and J 12 bases short, with 8 bases between. Germline V gene lookup returns CDR1 LGHDT and CDR2 YNNKEL (reference sequence). CDR3: CASSQTGQLFF. In nucleotides, the CDR3 is TGTGCCAGCAGCCAGACAGGTCAACTGTTTTTT.

The chain has TRBV6-5 and TRBJ2-1, with D possibly being TRBD1 (6 bases). The CDR3 has 15 residues. Trimming pared 8 bases from V and 1 base from J, leaving 15 bases between. Germline values: CDR1 MNHEY, CDR2 SVGAGI. The CDR3 DNA reads as TGTGCCAGCGATCTGATGGGGGCGTCCTACAATGAGCAGTTCTTC. Translating gives CASDLMGASYNEQFF.

This chain joins TRBV7-8 and TRBJ1-5; the D is unclear. The germline CDR1 and CDR2 sequences are SGHVS and FQNEAQ. V lost 5 bases and J lost 3, with 11 bases in between. This CDR3 is built from 14 residues. The CDR3 region is CASSPAQLNQPQHF. CDR3 bases: TGTGCCAGCAGCCCCGCACAGCTCAATCAGCCCCAGCATTTT.

J is TRBJ2-3 and V is TRBV23-1; unclear D gene. TRBV23-1 is labeled an ORF, and its function is uncertain. Trimming shortened V by 2 bases and J by 1 base, and 16 bases separated the two germline ends. The CDR3 has 17 amino acids. The CDR3 loop is CASSQLRPAKGTDTQYF. CDR3 sequence (DNA): TGCGCCAGCAGTCAACTTCGACCAGCGAAAGGCACAGATACGCAGTATTTT.

The rearrangement links TRBV7-3 to TRBJ2-1; D is unclear. From germline, CDR1 is SGHTA and CDR2 FQGTGA. V was pared by 4 bases and J by 8 bases, with 6 bases between. The CDR3 consists of 11 residues. The CDR3 coding sequence is TGTGCCAGCAGCTCTGGGCATGAGCAGTTCTTC. Protein: CASSSGHEQFF.

V is TRBV9 and J is TRBJ1-1; the D gene is possibly TRBD1 (6 bases). V lost 5 bases, J lost 1 base, and 9 bases lay in between. Germline V gene sequence: CDR1 SGDLS, CDR2 YYNGEE. This CDR3 has 13 residues. DNA of the CDR3: TGTGCCAGCAGTGTACAGGGGAACACTGAAGCTTTCTTT. Translated: CASSVQGNTEAFF.

This chain links TRBV5-1 with TRBJ2-1; TRBD2 aligns across 7 bases. CDR3 length: 12 residues. The trim removed 5 bases at V and 12 bases at J, leaving 8 bases unmatched. CDR1 is SGHRS and CDR2 is YFSETQ in the germline V gene. In nucleotides, the CDR3 is TGCGCCAGCAGTCCGGGCGGGGGTTGGCAGTTCTTC. Its protein is CASSPGGGWQFF. The full variable domain, completed using reference TRBV5-1 and TRBJ2-1, is KAGVTQTPRYLIKTRGQQVTLSCSPISGHRSVSWYQQTPGQGLQFLFEYFSETQRNKGNFPGRFSGRQFSNSRSEMNVSTLELGDSALYLCASSPGGGWQFFGPGTRLTVL.

The V gene is TRBV5-1, the J gene TRBJ1-4; 11 nucleotides line up with TRBD1. Trimming removed 4 bases from V and 6 bases from J; junction bases left unmatched: 8. The CDR3 length is 16 residues. Germline V lookup: CDR1 SGHRS, CDR2 YFSETQ. In nucleotides, the CDR3 is TGCGCCAGCAGCCCTATTCCGGGACAGGGGGATGAAAAACTGTTTTTT. Residues: CASSPIPGQGDEKLFF.

This clone was observed once. The chain couples TRBV29-1 to TRBJ1-1; D not resolved. The CDR3 extends over 13 amino acids. Between the trimmed V and J ends, which lost 7 bases and 5 bases, there was a span of 17 bases. The germline V gene encodes CDR1 SQVTM and CDR2 ANQGSEA. The DNA for the CDR3 is TGCAGCGCCGCGGGTCTTCGAACGACTGAAGCTTTCTTT. Protein: CSAAGLRTTEAFF.

V is TRBV4-1 and J is TRBJ2-2; 9 bases line up with TRBD2. The V and J ends lost 1 base and 3 bases, in that order; junction bases with no gene match: 3. Germline CDR1 and CDR2: MGHRA and YSYEKL. This CDR3 comprises 16 residues. CDR3 protein: CASSQARGGDTGELFF. The DNA of the CDR3 is TGCGCCAGCAGCCAAGCGCGGGGGGGCGACACCGGGGAGCTGTTTTTT.

The V call is TRBV7-3, the J call TRBJ2-2; D ambiguous. This CDR3 is built from 14 residues. V was shortened by 5 bases and J by 5 bases, with 12 bases between the two germline ends. Germline CDR1 SGHTA, CDR2 FQGTGA. CDR3 bases: TGTGCCAGCAGCCTATTCACACTAACCGGGGAGCTGTTTTTT. Translation: CASSLFTLTGELFF.

The gene calls are TRBV5-4 and TRBJ1-1; D is possibly TRBD1 (5 bases). V lost 2 bases, J lost 4 bases, and 12 bases lay in between. The CDR3 totals 14 residues. Germline CDR1 and CDR2: SGHNT and YYREEE (reference sequence). The CDR3, as DNA: TGTGCCAGCAGCTTAAATCAGGGAAGCACTGAAGCTTTCTTT. It yields the protein CASSLNQGSTEAFF.

The chain is built from TRBV5-4 and TRBJ1-6, with 9 bases aligning to TRBD1. With V trimmed by 4 bases and J by 7 bases, 9 bases remained unmatched. Looked up from germline, CDR1 is SGHNT and CDR2 is YYREEE (reference sequence). This CDR3 comprises 16 residues. The CDR3, as DNA: TGTGCCAGCAGCGACCCCGGGACAGGGCAAAATTCACCCCTCCACTTT. It translates to CASSDPGTGQNSPLHF.

V gene TRBV11-1 combines with J gene TRBJ1-1; D is undetermined. This CDR3 comprises 13 residues. CDR1 and CDR2 from the germline V gene are SGHAT and FQDESV (reference sequence). Trimming left V 1 base short and J 5 bases short, with 8 bases between. CDR3 DNA sequence: TGTGCCAGCAGCTTAGTCGACAAAACTGAAGCTTTCTTT. It encodes CASSLVDKTEAFF.

The rearrangement uses TRBV6-5 and TRBJ2-1, with TRBD2 matching 14 bases. V gave up 4 bases and J gave up 7 bases; unmatched junction bases: 6. This CDR3 has 16 residues. Per germline, CDR1 MNHEY and CDR2 SVGAGI. The CDR3, as DNA: TGTGCCAGCAGTTCCAGACTAGCGGGGGGGCCTAATGAGCAGTTCTTC. Translating it yields CASSSRLAGGPNEQFF.

This clone occurred once. The genes are TRBV6-5 and TRBJ1-4, with 7 bases identical to TRBD1. Trimming took 8 bases from V and 6 from J; bases not matched to a gene: 6. Germline values: CDR1 MNHEY, CDR2 SVGAGI. The CDR3 sequence is 13 residues long. The CDR3 nucleotides are TGTGCCAGCCAGGGACAGTTCTATGAAAAACTGTTTTTT. This sequence encodes CASQGQFYEKLFF.

The CDR3 bases are TGTGCCAGCAGTGAAGTAGCTAGCGGGGGTAACTACGAGCAGTACTTC. This encodes CASSEVASGGNYEQYF. The chain has TRBV6-1 and TRBJ2-7; 10 bases agree with TRBD2. CDR3 length: 16 amino acids. Germline-derived CDR1 and CDR2 are MNHNS and SASEGT. With V trimmed by 1 base and J by 3 bases, 6 bases remained unmatched.

This rearrangement joins TRBV11-2 to TRBJ1-2; 7 bases match TRBD1. V dropped 5 bases and J dropped 4; count of bases not matched to a gene: 10. Germline V gene lookup returns CDR1 SGHAT and CDR2 FQNNGV. The CDR3 is made up of 15 amino acids. The CDR3 here is CASSPGQARGYGYTF. CDR3 coding DNA: TGTGCCAGCAGCCCTGGACAGGCCCGGGGCTATGGCTACACCTTC.